A selection of T cell receptor beta chains follows, all from one sample in a study of Ad26.COV2.S vaccination and SARS-CoV-2 variants. Data came from immunoSEQ multiplex PCR; TCRdb stores just in-frame clones and leaves some out. Among roughly 300,000 clones listed, around 89% were seen once. The specimen was peripheral blood, collected in a trial of Ad26.COV2.S vaccine versus placebo. These receptors were collected from a person aged 18-60 years who received the Ad26.COV2.S COVID-19 vaccine or a placebo. The CDR3 runs from the conserved cysteine through the conserved F or W. A D gene is named only where the DNA matches it firmly. Some rows mark clone size as missing; the rest say once, few, many or name a class of expanded clone.

abundance	v_gene	d_gene	j_gene	CDR3aa	CDR3nt
-	TRBV19	TRBD1	TRBJ1-1	CASTPLGQGTSADTEAFF	TGTGCCAGTACCCCACTAGGACAGGGGACATCTGCGGACACTGAAGCTTTCTTT
-	TRBV5-1	-	TRBJ1-3	CASSLSGVGNTIYF	TGCGCCAGCAGCTTGAGTGGGGTGGGAAACACCATATATTTT
-	TRBV5-6	-	TRBJ2-5	CASSYRDRETQYF	TGTGCCAGCAGCTACAGGGACCGGGAGACCCAGTACTTC
-	TRBV12-5	-	TRBJ2-3	CASGLKRQVSSGDTQYF	TGTGCTAGTGGTTTGAAAAGACAGGTGTCTAGTGGAGATACGCAGTATTTT
-	TRBV21-1	-	TRBJ1-3	CASSKGIGTVSGNTIYF	TGTGCCAGCAGCAAAGGAATCGGGACAGTCTCTGGAAACACCATATATTTT
-	TRBV28	TRBD2	TRBJ2-1	CASSLSGSGEQFF	TGTGCCAGCAGTCTTAGCGGGAGCGGTGAGCAGTTCTTC
-	TRBV30	TRBD1	TRBJ2-7	CAWGTGRHEQYF	TGTGCCTGGGGGACAGGGAGGCACGAGCAGTACTTC
-	TRBV18	-	TRBJ1-5	CASSPGGGGFRQPQHF	TGTGCCAGCTCACCAGGCGGGGGAGGATTCAGACAGCCCCAGCATTTT
-	TRBV14	TRBD2	TRBJ2-7	CASSQDTSSGFIYEQYF	TGTGCCAGCAGCCAAGACACGTCTAGCGGGTTTATTTACGAGCAGTACTTC
-	TRBV27	-	TRBJ1-5	CASSPEGNSNQPQHF	TGTGCCAGCAGTCCGGAGGGAAATAGCAATCAGCCCCAGCATTTT
-	TRBV18	-	TRBJ2-5	CASSQQGGFLKDQETQYF	TGTGCCAGCTCACAACAGGGGGGGTTCCTGAAGGATCAAGAGACCCAGTACTTC
-	TRBV6-2/TRBV6-3	-	TRBJ1-1	CASSPFPGQNTEAFF	TGTGCCAGCAGTCCCTTCCCGGGACAGAACACTGAAGCTTTCTTT
-	TRBV27	TRBD2	TRBJ2-7	CASRRLAGPFVLEQYF	TGTGCCAGCAGGAGACTAGCGGGGCCATTTGTTCTCGAGCAGTACTTC
few	TRBV5-1	-	TRBJ1-1	CASSWGGRTEAFF	TGCGCCAGCAGCTGGGGGGGCCGTACTGAAGCTTTCTTT
-	TRBV19	-	TRBJ2-3	CASSMGGTDTQYF	TGTGCCAGTAGTATGGGGGGCACAGATACGCAGTATTTT
-	TRBV4-2	TRBD1	TRBJ2-2	CASSQAGDSWNPGELFF	TGTGCCAGCAGCCAAGCCGGGGACAGCTGGAATCCCGGGGAGCTGTTTTTT
-	TRBV6-5	TRBD1	TRBJ2-7	CASRRQGDTYEQYF	TGTGCCAGCAGAAGACAGGGGGATACCTACGAGCAGTACTTC
-	TRBV5-6	TRBD2	TRBJ2-1	CASRSGLAGVGEQFF	TGTGCCAGCAGATCCGGACTAGCGGGAGTCGGTGAGCAGTTCTTC
-	TRBV28	TRBD1	TRBJ1-2	CASRPGQSIWYTF	TGTGCCAGCAGACCGGGACAGTCGATCTGGTACACCTTC
once	TRBV9	TRBD2	TRBJ2-7	CASSVGVAGTYEQYF	TGTGCCAGCAGCGTAGGGGTAGCGGGAACGTACGAGCAGTACTTC
-	TRBV2	-	TRBJ1-5	CASSDHMRTASNQPQHF	TGTGCCAGCAGTGATCACATGAGGACGGCTAGCAATCAGCCCCAGCATTTT
-	TRBV18	-	TRBJ2-1	CASSLQRDDDEQFF	TGTGCCAGCTCACTACAGAGAGACGATGATGAGCAGTTCTTC
-	TRBV7-8	-	TRBJ2-5	CASSPSSAGGETQYF	TGTGCCAGCAGCCCCTCCAGCGCTGGGGGAGAGACCCAGTACTTC
few	TRBV28	TRBD2	TRBJ2-7	CASSGVLNGLAVSSYEQYF	TGTGCCAGCAGTGGCGTTCTTAACGGACTAGCCGTTAGCTCCTACGAGCAGTACTTC
-	TRBV27	-	TRBJ1-4	CASSTGYSNEKLFF	TGTGCCAGCAGTACAGGGTACTCTAATGAAAAACTGTTTTTT
-	TRBV25-1	TRBD2	TRBJ2-5	CASSSGSEETQYF	TGTGCCAGTTCCAGCGGGAGTGAAGAGACCCAGTACTTC
-	TRBV5-1	-	TRBJ1-1	CASSLGLGGLVTEAFF	TGCGCCAGCAGCTTGGGATTGGGAGGGTTAGTCACTGAAGCTTTCTTT
-	TRBV12-5	-	TRBJ2-7	CASGLSWDTYSYEQYF	TGTGCTAGTGGTCTATCCTGGGACACCTACTCCTACGAGCAGTACTTC
-	TRBV19	-	TRBJ1-2	CASSIGMDGYTF	TGTGCCAGTAGTATAGGGATGGATGGCTACACCTTC
once	TRBV12-3/TRBV12-4	-	TRBJ2-7	CASSYTGFVEQYF	TGTGCCAGCAGTTATACAGGGTTTGTCGAGCAGTACTTC
-	TRBV24-1	-	TRBJ2-3	CATSDPDGGNTDTQYF	TGTGCCACCAGTGATCCCGACGGAGGTAACACAGATACGCAGTATTTT
-	TRBV11-2	-	TRBJ2-1	CASTLGGGNNEQFF	TGTGCCAGCACCCTTGGCGGGGGCAACAATGAGCAGTTCTTC
-	TRBV12-3/TRBV12-4	TRBD1	TRBJ2-1	CASSSGQDNEQFF	TGTGCCAGCAGTTCCGGACAGGACAATGAGCAGTTCTTC
-	TRBV2	TRBD2	TRBJ2-5	CASRAGVGETQYF	TGTGCCAGCAGAGCGGGAGTAGGAGAGACCCAGTACTTC
-	TRBV4-1	-	TRBJ2-3	CASSQDGYTFGTHQYF	TGCGCCAGCAGCCAAGATGGATATACTTTTGGGACTCACCAGTATTTT
-	TRBV19	-	TRBJ2-2	CASSIRGGGELFF	TGTGCCAGTAGTATACGGGGTGGCGGGGAGCTGTTTTTT
-	TRBV12-5	TRBD1	TRBJ2-7	CASGSTTGQVIYEQYF	TGTGCTAGTGGTTCGACCACGGGACAGGTGATCTACGAGCAGTACTTC
-	TRBV4-1	-	TRBJ1-6	CASSPTERVHSYNSPLHF	TGCGCCAGCAGCCCTACGGAGAGGGTCCACTCCTATAATTCACCCCTCCACTTT
-	TRBV28	TRBD1	TRBJ2-6	CASSRDRAGANVLTF	TGTGCCAGCAGCCGTGACAGGGCTGGGGCCAACGTCCTGACTTTC
-	TRBV5-1	TRBD1	TRBJ2-5	CASSGAQGHGETQYF	TGCGCCAGCAGCGGGGCACAGGGGCATGGGGAGACCCAGTACTTC
-	TRBV15	-	TRBJ1-1	CATSTENTEAFF	TGTGCCACCAGTACAGAGAACACTGAAGCTTTCTTT
-	TRBV21-1	-	TRBJ2-5	CASRGQLRETQYF	TGTGCCAGCAGGGGACAGCTGAGGGAGACCCAGTACTTC
once	TRBV7-9	-	TRBJ1-1	CASVAENTEAFF	TGTGCCAGTGTTGCAGAGAACACTGAAGCTTTCTTT
-	TRBV21-1	-	TRBJ1-4	CASSVRHRVPFF	TGTGCCAGCAGCGTTAGGCACCGGGTTCCGTTTTTT
-	TRBV5-6	-	TRBJ1-5	CASSTTDNQPQHF	TGTGCCAGCAGCACCACAGACAATCAGCCCCAGCATTTT
-	TRBV6-1	-	TRBJ2-7	CASSEAGPQGYEQYF	TGTGCCAGCAGTGAAGCTGGCCCTCAAGGCTACGAGCAGTACTTC
-	TRBV7-2	-	TRBJ1-2	CASSLGRTNYGYTF	TGTGCCAGCAGCTTGGGCAGAACTAACTATGGCTACACCTTC
-	TRBV30	TRBD1	TRBJ1-1	CAWSPGQGVTEAFF	TGTGCCTGGAGCCCGGGACAGGGTGTGACTGAAGCTTTCTTT
once	TRBV12-3/TRBV12-4	-	TRBJ2-6	CASSLTGANVLTF	TGTGCCAGCAGTTTAACCGGGGCCAACGTCCTGACTTTC
-	TRBV21-1	-	TRBJ2-7	CASHSHEQYF	TGTGCCAGCCACAGCCACGAGCAGTACTTC
-	TRBV6-5	-	TRBJ2-3	CASRSTATDTQYF	TGTGCCAGCAGGTCGACAGCCACAGATACGCAGTATTTT
-	TRBV28	-	TRBJ1-5	CASSLSMGSNQPQHF	TGTGCCAGCAGTTTATCTATGGGCAGCAATCAGCCCCAGCATTTT